This entry features one T cell receptor (beta chain) sequence. Its antigen is not known. The V gene lost 3 bases and the J gene lost 0 bases, with 10 bases spanning the gap. The CDR3 consists of 14 residues. In germline, CDR1 is SGHNT, CDR2 YYREEE (reference sequence). The record originates from a study of T cell repertoires in cytomegalovirus infection. Turning to the study itself: Carrying CMV and the relevant HLA type showed in public TCR beta signatures. Study-wide results and caveats: Identification of carriers of CMV plus the relevant HLA was performed using cumulative public TCR beta family frequency. CMV-specific HLA-C-restricted TCR beta clonotypes dominated the ex vivo response.

TCRdb recomputed calls from the reads with MiXCR, one row per CDR3 protein. The sample holds around 170,000 distinct CDR3 sequences; roughly 18% are singletons and the top ten take 18%. This chain connects TRBV5-4 to TRBJ2-7; D is unresolved. The sequenced sample consisted of CD8+ T cells from PBMCs. The receptor was isolated from a human donor in good health (CMV status not recorded). Some clones in this sample may be carry-over from other donors' samples. In DNA form, the CDR3 reads TGTGCCAGCAGCTCGGGCTCTTACTCCTACGAGCAGTACTTC. Its translation is CASSSGSYSYEQYF.